Included here is one T cell receptor beta chain sequence, with context. This clone's antigen is unknown. Base quality data are lacking; no much larger clone is found one base away. The germline V gene encodes CDR1 GTSNPN and CDR2 SVGIG (reference sequence). The CDR3 sequence holds 14 residues, the cysteine and phenylalanine included. The sequence is cut down to CDR3 DNA, 42 bases in frame from base 1. V has 2 bases trimmed and J has 3 bases trimmed; junction bases matching no gene number 6. These data are taken from a study of blood T cell repertoires in COVID-19 (TCRdb year 2020). For the study in its entirety: Samples covering the acute and convalescent phases of COVID-19 were provided by collaborators in the United States, Italy and Spain. The prospective study material was composed of cDNA or gDNA derived from T cells, B-cell-depleted T cells, or PBMCs. Deeply sampled blood TCRbeta repertoires from subjects exposed to, actively infected with, or recovered from COVID-19 were included in the dataset. The repertoires were released in a freely available public database intended as a resource for research on the immune response to SARS-CoV-2. The samples were drawn from the first 160 participants of the ongoing ImmuneRACE study and from more than 1,000 subjects provided by 6 global collaborators. Nearly every sample came with metadata listing a de-identified subject ID, COVID-19 status, age in years and sex. Where HLA class I and class II types were available, the types were taken from metadata supplied by the sample provider, not from assay-based typing.

On the study overall, not on this receptor specifically: The quantity of clinical and demographic metadata differed by source and by participant and was supplied without curation.

Whole blood was collected in K2EDTA tubes by collaborating institutions according to the institutions' own protocols. For TCRbeta analysis, collaborators shipped samples in one of three forms: frozen whole blood, isolated PBMCs, or DNA extracted from either of those sample types. The immunoSEQ Assay, a bias-controlled multiplex PCR, was used to amplify TCRbeta CDR3 regions from genomic DNA. The original pipeline was this. The number of nucleated cells in each sample was estimated by amplification of reference gene primers within the assay. Sequence reads were collapsed and filtered to measure the absolute abundance of every unique TCRbeta CDR3 rearrangement. For each sample, productive Simpson clonality was calculated by taking the square root of Simpson's diversity index across productive rearrangements. The source is immuneACCESS, and TCRdb retained only in-frame sequences with V and J called. Part of the clones is not carried over; for the studies checked, unresolved V genes explain less than half of this, and the remainder is unexplained. D and trimming come from the DNA, and the V and J calls and clone size come from that table. Present in this sample are 160,000 or so clones, around 75% of which were seen just once. Around 14% of the sample rests with the top ten.

The sequence links TRBV30 to TRBJ1-2; 7 of the junction bases match TRBD1. The TCR comes from a woman aged 80 or older with acute or convalescent COVID-19. The sample consisted of peripheral blood. The CDR3 is CAWSYRDRYYGYTF. The DNA reads TGTGCCTGGAGTTACCGGGACAGATACTATGGCTACACCTTC.